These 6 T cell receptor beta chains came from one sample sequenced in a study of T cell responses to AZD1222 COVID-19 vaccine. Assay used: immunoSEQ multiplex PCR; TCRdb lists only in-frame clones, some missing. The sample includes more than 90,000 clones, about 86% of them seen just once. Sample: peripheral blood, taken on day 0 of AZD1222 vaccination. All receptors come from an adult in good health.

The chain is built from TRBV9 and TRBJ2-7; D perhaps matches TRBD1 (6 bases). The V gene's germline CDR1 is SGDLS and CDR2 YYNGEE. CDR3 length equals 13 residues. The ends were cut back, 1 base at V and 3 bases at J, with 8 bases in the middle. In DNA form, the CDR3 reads TGTGCCAGCAGCGTACTACAGGGCTACGAGCAGTACTTC. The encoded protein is CASSVLQGYEQYF.

The CDR3 region is CASSLGRDSGDTQYF. Written as DNA, the CDR3 is TGTGCCAGCAGCCTAGGAAGGGACAGTGGCGATACGCAGTATTTT. V and J are TRBV6-5 and TRBJ2-3, with 7 bases that match TRBD1. After removal of 6 bases from V and 6 bases from J, the junction contained 12 bases not matched to a gene. This CDR3 comprises 15 residues. Germline assignment: CDR1 MNHEY and CDR2 SVGAGI.

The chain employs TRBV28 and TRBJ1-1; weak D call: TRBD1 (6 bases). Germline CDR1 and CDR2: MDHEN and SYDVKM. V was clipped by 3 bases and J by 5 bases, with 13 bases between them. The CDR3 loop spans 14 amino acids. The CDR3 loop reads CASSLGRGETEAFF. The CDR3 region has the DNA TGTGCCAGCAGTTTGGGCAGGGGAGAAACTGAAGCTTTCTTT.

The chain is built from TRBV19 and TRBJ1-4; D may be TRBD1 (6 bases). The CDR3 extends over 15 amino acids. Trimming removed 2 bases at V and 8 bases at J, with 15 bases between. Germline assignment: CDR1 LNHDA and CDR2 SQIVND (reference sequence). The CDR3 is CASSILGRGREKLFF. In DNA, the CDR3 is TGTGCCAGTAGTATATTGGGCAGGGGACGAGAAAAACTGTTTTTT.

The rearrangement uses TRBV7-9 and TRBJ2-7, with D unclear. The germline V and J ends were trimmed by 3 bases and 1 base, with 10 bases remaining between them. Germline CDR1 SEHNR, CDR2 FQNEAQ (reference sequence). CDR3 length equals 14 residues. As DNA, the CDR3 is TGTGCCAGCAGCTTCGCCCGTCCTTCCTACGAGCAGTACTTC. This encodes CASSFARPSYEQYF.

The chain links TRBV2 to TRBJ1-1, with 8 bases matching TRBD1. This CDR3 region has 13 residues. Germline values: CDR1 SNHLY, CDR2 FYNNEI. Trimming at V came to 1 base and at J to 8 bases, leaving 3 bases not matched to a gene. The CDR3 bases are TGTGCCAGCAGTGAAGGGAGGGACAGGGAAGCTTTCTTT. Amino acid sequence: CASSEGRDREAFF.